One and the same sample provided the 2 T cell receptor beta chains below, sequenced in a study of T cell responses to AZD1222 COVID-19 vaccine. TCRdb's copy holds only in-frame clones and misses some; the assay was immunoSEQ multiplex PCR. The sample has about 140,000 clones; about 93% are singletons. Sequencing used peripheral blood, obtained on day 0 of AZD1222 vaccination. Receptors originate from an adult in good health.

This clone was seen a few times. The genes are TRBV7-2 and TRBJ2-5; tentative D call: TRBD1 (5 bases). Germline CDR1 reads SGHTA; CDR2 reads FQGNSA. V was clipped by 5 bases and J by 4 bases, with 20 bases between them. This CDR3 comprises 16 residues. The CDR3 protein is CASSPVVGWGRETQYF. The CDR3 nucleotides read TGTGCCAGCAGCCCTGTCGTAGGTTGGGGCCGAGAGACCCAGTACTTC.

The chain uses TRBV18 and TRBJ2-1, with D unresolved. The V and J ends lost 1 base and 1 base respectively, with 8 bases between them. Per germline, CDR1 KGHSH and CDR2 LQKENI. The CDR3 consists of 15 residues. The DNA for the CDR3 is TGTGCCAGCTCACCACTATCTTTATCCTACAATGAGCAGTTCTTC. Translating it yields CASSPLSLSYNEQFF.